This T cell receptor beta chain was sequenced during a study of blood T cells in healthy people across ages. Study results and caveats: The fall in TCR beta diversity per million T cells was roughly linear with age.

The V and J ends lost 6 bases and 12 bases respectively, with 27 bases between them. This CDR3 region has 14 residues. The germline V gene has CDR1 DFQATT and CDR2 SNEGSKA (reference sequence). Primed by a sample-barcoded 5' primer and a J-beta primer mix, a second PCR proceeded for 7 to 11 cycles. TCRdb itself ran the 5' RACE reads through MiXCR, one entry per CDR3 protein. The sample has roughly 930,000 distinct CDR3 sequences, roughly 50% seen once. Only a few counts were recorded for this clonotype. Its antigen is still unknown. Sequencing was performed on blood. The V call is TRBV20-1, the J call TRBJ2-7; D possibly corresponds to TRBD2 (5 bases). The TCR sequence derives from a man aged 25-45 years in good health. CDR3 sequence reads: CSAVTSATSPARYF. The DNA for the CDR3 is TGCAGTGCCGTAACATCAGCTACTAGTCCCGCCCGGTACTTC.